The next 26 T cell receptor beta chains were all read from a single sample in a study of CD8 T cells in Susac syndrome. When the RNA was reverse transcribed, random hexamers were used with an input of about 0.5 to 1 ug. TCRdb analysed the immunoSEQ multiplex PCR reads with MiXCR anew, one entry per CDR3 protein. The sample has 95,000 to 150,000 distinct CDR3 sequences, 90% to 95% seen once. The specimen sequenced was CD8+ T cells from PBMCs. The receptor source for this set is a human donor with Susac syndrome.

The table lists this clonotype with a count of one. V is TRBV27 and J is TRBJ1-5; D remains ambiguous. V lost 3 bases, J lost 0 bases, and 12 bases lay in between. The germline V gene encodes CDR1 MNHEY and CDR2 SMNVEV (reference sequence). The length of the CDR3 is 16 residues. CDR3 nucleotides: TGTGCCAGCAGTTTCTCCGGACTCTATAGCAATCAGCCCCAGCATTTT. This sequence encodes CASSFSGLYSNQPQHF.

The CDR3 here is CASSQSLAGGGSTDTQYF. The CDR3 region has the DNA TGTGCCAGCAGCCAAAGTCTAGCGGGGGGCGGGAGCACAGATACGCAGTATTTT. The rearrangement links TRBV4-2 to TRBJ2-3; 11 bases fit TRBD2. Trimming removed 2 bases from V and 0 bases from J; junction bases left unmatched: 7. Germline values: CDR1 LGHNA, CDR2 YNFKEQ. The CDR3 length is 18 residues.

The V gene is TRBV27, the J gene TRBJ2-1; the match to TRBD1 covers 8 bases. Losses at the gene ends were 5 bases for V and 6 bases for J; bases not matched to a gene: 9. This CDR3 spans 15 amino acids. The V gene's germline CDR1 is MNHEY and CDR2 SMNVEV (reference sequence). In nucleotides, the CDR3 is TGTGCCAGCAGTATCCAGGGGGCTCTGGTCAATGAGCAGTTCTTC. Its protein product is CASSIQGALVNEQFF.

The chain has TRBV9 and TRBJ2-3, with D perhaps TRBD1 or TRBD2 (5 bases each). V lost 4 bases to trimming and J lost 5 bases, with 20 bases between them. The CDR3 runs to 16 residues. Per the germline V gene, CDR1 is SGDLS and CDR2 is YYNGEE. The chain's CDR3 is CASSPWGEAGRDTQYF. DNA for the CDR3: TGTGCCAGCAGCCCGTGGGGAGAGGCAGGGAGAGATACGCAGTATTTT. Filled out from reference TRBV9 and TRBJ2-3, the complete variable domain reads DSGVTQTPKHLITATGQRVTLRCSPRSGDLSVYWYQQSLDQGLQFLIQYYNGEERAKGNILERFSAQQFPDLHSELNLSSLELGDSALYFCASSPWGEAGRDTQYFGPGTRLTVL.

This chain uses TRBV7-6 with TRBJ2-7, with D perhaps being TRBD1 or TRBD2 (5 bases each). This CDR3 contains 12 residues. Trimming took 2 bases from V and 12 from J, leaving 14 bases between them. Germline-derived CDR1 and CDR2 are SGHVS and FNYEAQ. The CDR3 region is CASSLPRDGLYF. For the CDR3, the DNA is TGTGCCAGCAGCTTACCCCGGGACGGCCTGTACTTC.

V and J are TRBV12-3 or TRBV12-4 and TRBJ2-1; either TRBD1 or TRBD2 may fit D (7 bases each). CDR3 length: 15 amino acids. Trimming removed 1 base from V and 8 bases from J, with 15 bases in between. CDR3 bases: TGTGCCAGCAGTTTAGGTAACAGGGGAGGGGATGAGCAGTTCTTC. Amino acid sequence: CASSLGNRGGDEQFF.

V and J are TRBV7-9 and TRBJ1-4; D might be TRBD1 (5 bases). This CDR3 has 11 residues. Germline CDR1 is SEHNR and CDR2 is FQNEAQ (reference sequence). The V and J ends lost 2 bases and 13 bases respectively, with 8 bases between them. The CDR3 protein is CASSLSQGLFF. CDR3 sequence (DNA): TGTGCCAGCAGCTTAAGCCAGGGACTGTTTTTT.

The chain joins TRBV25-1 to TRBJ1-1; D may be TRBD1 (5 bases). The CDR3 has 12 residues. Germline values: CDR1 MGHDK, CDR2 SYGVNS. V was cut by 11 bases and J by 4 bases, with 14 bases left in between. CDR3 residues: CASRGGSTEAFF. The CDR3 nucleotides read TGTGCCTCCCGGGGGGGATCCACTGAAGCTTTCTTT.

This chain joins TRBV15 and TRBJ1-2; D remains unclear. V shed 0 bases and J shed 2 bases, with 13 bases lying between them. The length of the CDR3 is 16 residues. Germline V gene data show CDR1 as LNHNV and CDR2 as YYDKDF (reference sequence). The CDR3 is CATSRDPPEGNYGYTF. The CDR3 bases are TGTGCCACCAGCAGAGATCCCCCCGAGGGAAACTATGGCTACACCTTC.

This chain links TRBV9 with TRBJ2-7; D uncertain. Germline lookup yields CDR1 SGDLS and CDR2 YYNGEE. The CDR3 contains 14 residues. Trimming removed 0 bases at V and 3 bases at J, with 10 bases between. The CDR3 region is CASSVGEGYYEQYF. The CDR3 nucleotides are TGTGCCAGCAGCGTAGGCGAAGGCTACTACGAGCAGTACTTC.

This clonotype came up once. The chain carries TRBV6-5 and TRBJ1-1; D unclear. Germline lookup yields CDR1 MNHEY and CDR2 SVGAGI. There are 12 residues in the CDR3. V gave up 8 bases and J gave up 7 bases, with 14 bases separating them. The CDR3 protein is CASAPTPVEAFF. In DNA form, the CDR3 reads TGTGCCAGCGCCCCAACCCCAGTTGAAGCTTTCTTT.

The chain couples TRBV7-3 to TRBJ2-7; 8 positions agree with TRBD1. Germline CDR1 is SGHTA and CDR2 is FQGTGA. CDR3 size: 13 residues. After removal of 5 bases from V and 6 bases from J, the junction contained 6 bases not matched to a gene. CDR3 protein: CASSRTGRGEQYF. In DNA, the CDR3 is TGTGCCAGCAGCCGGACAGGGAGAGGCGAGCAGTACTTC.

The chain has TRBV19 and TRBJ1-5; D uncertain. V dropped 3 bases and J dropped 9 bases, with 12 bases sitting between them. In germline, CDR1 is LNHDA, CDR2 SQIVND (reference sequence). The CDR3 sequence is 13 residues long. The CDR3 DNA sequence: TGTGCCAGTAGTATTGGAGGGATTCGGCCCCAGCATTTT. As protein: CASSIGGIRPQHF. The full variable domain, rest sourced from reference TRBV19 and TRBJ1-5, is DGGITQSPKYLFRKEGQNVTLSCEQNLNHDAMYWYRQDPGQGLRLIYYSQIVNDFQKGDIAEGYSVSREKKESFPLTVTSAQKNPTAFYLCASSIGGIRPQHFGDGTRLSIL.

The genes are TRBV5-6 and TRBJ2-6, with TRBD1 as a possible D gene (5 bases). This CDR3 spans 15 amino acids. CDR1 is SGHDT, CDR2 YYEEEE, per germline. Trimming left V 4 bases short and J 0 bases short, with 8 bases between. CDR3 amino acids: CASSHQGSGANVLTF. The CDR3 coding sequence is TGTGCCAGCAGCCATCAGGGCTCTGGGGCCAACGTCCTGACTTTC.

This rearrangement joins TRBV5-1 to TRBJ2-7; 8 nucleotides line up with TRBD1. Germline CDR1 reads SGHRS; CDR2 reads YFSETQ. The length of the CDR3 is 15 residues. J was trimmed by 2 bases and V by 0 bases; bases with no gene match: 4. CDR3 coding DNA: TGCGCCAGCAGCTTGGAAGGGACAGGCACCTACGAGCAGTACTTC. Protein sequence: CASSLEGTGTYEQYF.

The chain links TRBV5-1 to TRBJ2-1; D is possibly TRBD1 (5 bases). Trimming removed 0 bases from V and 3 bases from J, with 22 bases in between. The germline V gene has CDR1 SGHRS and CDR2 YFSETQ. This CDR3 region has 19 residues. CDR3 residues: CASSLAGQGYVGVYNEQFF. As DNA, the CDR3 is TGCGCCAGCAGCTTGGCCGGCCAGGGATACGTTGGGGTCTACAATGAGCAGTTCTTC.

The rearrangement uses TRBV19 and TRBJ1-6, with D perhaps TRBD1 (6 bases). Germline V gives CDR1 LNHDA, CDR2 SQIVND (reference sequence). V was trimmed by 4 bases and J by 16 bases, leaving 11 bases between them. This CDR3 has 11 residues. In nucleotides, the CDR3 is TGTGCCAGTAGTACACCGACAGGTCTCCACTTT. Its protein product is CASSTPTGLHF.

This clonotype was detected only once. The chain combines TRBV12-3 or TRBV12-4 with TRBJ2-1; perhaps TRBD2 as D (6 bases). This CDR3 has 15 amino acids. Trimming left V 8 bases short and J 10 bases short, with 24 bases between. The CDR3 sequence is CASGIRDSFRAEQFF. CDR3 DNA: TGTGCCAGCGGAATCCGGGACTCCTTTCGAGCCGAGCAGTTCTTC.

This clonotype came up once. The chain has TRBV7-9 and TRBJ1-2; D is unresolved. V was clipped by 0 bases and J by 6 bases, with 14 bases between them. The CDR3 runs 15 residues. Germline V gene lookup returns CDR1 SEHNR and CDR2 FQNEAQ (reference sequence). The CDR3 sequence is CASSLALSRRDGYTF. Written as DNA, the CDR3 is TGTGCCAGCAGCTTAGCTCTGTCGAGGAGAGATGGCTACACCTTC.

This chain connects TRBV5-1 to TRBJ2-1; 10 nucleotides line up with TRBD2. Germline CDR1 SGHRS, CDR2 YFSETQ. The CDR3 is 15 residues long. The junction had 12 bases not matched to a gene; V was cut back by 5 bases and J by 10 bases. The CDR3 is CASSLGAGGSSEQFF. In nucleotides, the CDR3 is TGCGCCAGCAGTTTAGGAGCGGGGGGGTCCTCGGAGCAGTTCTTC.

The CDR3 here is CASGLVTAPGNTIYF. Here the CDR3 DNA reads TGTGCTAGTGGTTTGGTTACAGCTCCTGGAAACACCATATATTTT. The gene calls are TRBV12-5 and TRBJ1-3; D gene unclear. V was trimmed by 0 bases and J by 2 bases, leaving 8 bases between them. The CDR3 spans 15 residues. Germline values: CDR1 LGHNT, CDR2 FRNRAP.

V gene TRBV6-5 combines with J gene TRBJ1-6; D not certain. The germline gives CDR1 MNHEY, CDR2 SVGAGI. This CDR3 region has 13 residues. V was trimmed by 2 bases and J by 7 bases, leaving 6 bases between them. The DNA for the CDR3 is TGTGCCAGCAGTTACGGTTCGAATTCACCCCTCCACTTT. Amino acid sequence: CASSYGSNSPLHF.

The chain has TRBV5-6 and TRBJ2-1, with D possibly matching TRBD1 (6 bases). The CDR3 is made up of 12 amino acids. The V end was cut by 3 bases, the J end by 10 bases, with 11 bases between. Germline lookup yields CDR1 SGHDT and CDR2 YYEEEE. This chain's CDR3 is CASSSQGTEQFF. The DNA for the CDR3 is TGTGCCAGCAGCTCACAGGGAACGGAGCAGTTCTTC.

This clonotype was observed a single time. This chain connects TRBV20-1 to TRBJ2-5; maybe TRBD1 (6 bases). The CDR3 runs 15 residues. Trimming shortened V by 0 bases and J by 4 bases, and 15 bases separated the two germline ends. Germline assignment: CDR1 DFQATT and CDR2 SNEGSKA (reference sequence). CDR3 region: CSARDLAGARETQYF. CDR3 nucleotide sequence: TGCAGTGCTAGAGATTTGGCAGGGGCACGAGAGACCCAGTACTTC.

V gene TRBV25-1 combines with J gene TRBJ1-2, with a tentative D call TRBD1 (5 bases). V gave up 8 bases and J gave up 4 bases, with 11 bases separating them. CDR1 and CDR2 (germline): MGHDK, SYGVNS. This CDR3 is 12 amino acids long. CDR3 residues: CASYRLGYGYTF. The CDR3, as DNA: TGTGCCAGCTACAGGCTCGGCTATGGCTACACCTTC.

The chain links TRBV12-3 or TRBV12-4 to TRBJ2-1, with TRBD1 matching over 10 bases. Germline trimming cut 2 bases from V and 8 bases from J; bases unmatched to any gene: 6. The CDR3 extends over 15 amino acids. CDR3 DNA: TGTGCCAGCAGTTTACCCGGGACAGGGGCCGATGAGCAGTTCTTC. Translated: CASSLPGTGADEQFF.